Listed below are T cell receptor beta chains from one sample, sequenced in a study of patients and donors after allogeneic stem cell transplantation. TCRdb reprocessed the RT-PCR reads with MiXCR, giving one entry per CDR3 protein. Of roughly 960,000 distinct CDR3 sequences in the sample, about 20% were seen once. Sequencing input: blood, either unsorted or a sorted T cell fraction (not recorded which). The receptors shown here come from a human donor who was either an allogeneic HSCT recipient or a stem cell or donor lymphocyte infusion donor (not recorded which). It is not recorded whose cells these are; they may come from a transplant donor. The conserved cysteine and the conserved F or W are not part of the CDR3 here. Expanded clones get a size class; other rows say once, few or many, or leave the size out.

>TRBJ2-3|-|TRBV9
ASSVTPGLSGDTQY
>TRBJ2-3|-|TRBV29-1
SVVAVLAADTQY
>TRBJ2-7|-|TRBV11-3
ASSPGTSGRAGYEQY
>TRBJ1-3|-|TRBV7-3
ASGEPTGDGNTIY
>TRBJ2-7|few|TRBV4-3
ASSQYSGLLNYEQY
>TRBJ1-1|-|TRBV5-1
ASSLGGLEDLGMAF
>TRBJ1-6|-|TRBV5-1
ASSLRQGENSPLH
>TRBJ2-1|-|TRBV25-1
ASTTRPGGPVR
>TRBJ2-2|-|TRBV13
ASSLGGGDANTGELF
>TRBJ2-1|few|TRBV7-9
ASSPRLATYNEQF
>TRBJ2-2|-|TRBV9
ASTLAAGGPSTGELF
>TRBJ1-5|-|TRBV15
ATSRDTGKELQLLH
>TRBJ2-7|-|TRBV29-1
SVELGQRAYEQY
>TRBJ2-1|few|TRBV5-1
ASTPWTGGPNEQF
>TRBJ2-1|few|TRBV7-3
ASSFLPENYNEQF
>TRBJ2-2|many|TRBV10-3
ATENTGELF
>TRBJ1-4|-|TRBV2
ASSLRGQKEKLF
>TRBJ2-2|-|TRBV4-1
ASSQVSLDRRRETRELF
>TRBJ1-1|few|TRBV6-5
ASSYSRGREAF
>TRBJ2-1|few|TRBV7-9
ASSLVANEQF
>TRBJ2-1|-|TRBV7-8
ASSLQGGGPYNEQF
>TRBJ1-2|-|TRBV12-3/TRBV12-4
ASRPTGENYGYT
>TRBJ2-7|few|TRBV24-1
ATSDPLSYEQY
>TRBJ1-5|few|TRBV18
ASLDSYNQPQH
>TRBJ2-4|-|TRBV20-1
SAPGGLAELKTIQY
>TRBJ2-1|-|TRBV7-9
ASSAETSGSRYNEQF
>TRBJ2-3|few|TRBV3-1
ASSPGLATGTDTQY
>TRBJ1-2|few|TRBV4-3
ASSKYGQGDYGYT
>TRBJ1-1|-|TRBV7-8
ASSFRGPIDTEAF
>TRBJ2-7|-|TRBV20-1
SALTSGLYEQY
>TRBJ2-1|-|TRBV20-1
SALNLASGFISSYNEQF
>TRBJ2-2|few|TRBV29-1
SVGLREVTGELF
>TRBJ2-1|-|TRBV30
ACGATYYNEQF
>TRBJ2-7|-|TRBV27
ASSFLAAGGPYEQY
>TRBJ2-7|few|TRBV4-1
ASSRGGVGEQY
>TRBJ2-7|many|TRBV12-3/TRBV12-4
ASSLRVGWTYEQY
>TRBJ2-6|-|TRBV5-1
ASLNSGANVLT
>TRBJ2-1|few|TRBV7-9
ASSLEVSGTYNEQF
>TRBJ1-1|-|TRBV30
AWSVGPRENTEAF
>TRBJ1-1|few|TRBV28
ASSPLEGLGTEAF
>TRBJ2-2|few|TRBV4-1
ASSHLQGTGELF
>TRBJ2-1|-|TRBV29-1
SVERQGIGNEQF
>TRBJ1-6|-|TRBV9
ASSAPGRSSPLH
>TRBJ2-3|-|TRBV14
ASSQDGIGVF
>TRBJ2-2|many|TRBV12-3/TRBV12-4
ASSLAGGSTGELF
>TRBJ2-4|few|TRBV11-1
ASSLSLARNIQY
>TRBJ2-2|-|TRBV6-2/TRBV6-3
ASSYGTGSTGELF
>TRBJ2-3|-|TRBV4-1
ASSLLPGMITDTQY
>TRBJ1-5|few|TRBV30
AWSDDSVDQPQH
>TRBJ1-1|-|TRBV18
ASSPRMTGDTEAF
>TRBJ1-4|few|TRBV7-2
ASSRTANEKLF
>TRBJ2-4|-|TRBV11-2
ASSVSGGSKNIQY
>TRBJ1-5|-|TRBV3-1
ASSQGSRGQPQH
>TRBJ2-1|-|TRBV5-1
ASSSGLAGGPNNEQF